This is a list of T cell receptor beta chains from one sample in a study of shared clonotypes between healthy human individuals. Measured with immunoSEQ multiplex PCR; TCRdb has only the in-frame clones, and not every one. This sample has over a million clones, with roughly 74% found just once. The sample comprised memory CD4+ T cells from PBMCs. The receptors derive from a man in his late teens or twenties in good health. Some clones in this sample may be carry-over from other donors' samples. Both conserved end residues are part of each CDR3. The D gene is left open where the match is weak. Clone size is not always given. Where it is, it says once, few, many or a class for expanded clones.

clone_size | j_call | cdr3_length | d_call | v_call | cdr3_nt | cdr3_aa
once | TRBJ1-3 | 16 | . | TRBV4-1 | TGCGCCAGCAGCCAGCTTGGGAAAGACTCTGGAAACACCATATATTTT | CASSQLGKDSGNTIYF
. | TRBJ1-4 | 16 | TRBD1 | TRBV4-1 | TGCGCCAGCAGCCCATATACAGGGGTACTTAATGAAAAACTGTTTTTT | CASSPYTGVLNEKLFF
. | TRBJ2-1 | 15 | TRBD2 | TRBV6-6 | TGTGCCAGCAGCCAGAGCGGGAGGATCTACAATGAGCAGTTCTTC | CASSQSGRIYNEQFF
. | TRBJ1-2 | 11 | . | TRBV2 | TGTGCCGGTGGCAGGGACTATGGCTACACCTTC | CAGGRDYGYTF
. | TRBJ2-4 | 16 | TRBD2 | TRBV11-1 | TGTGCCAGCAGCCTTAGCCCACATTCGGGGGGGGACATTCAGTACTTC | CASSLSPHSGGDIQYF
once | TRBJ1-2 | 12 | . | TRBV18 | TGTGCCAGCTCCCAATCGGATGGTGGCTACACCTTC | CASSQSDGGYTF
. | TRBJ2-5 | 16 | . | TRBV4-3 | TGCGCCAGCAGCCAAGAAACTTGGCAGACACGAGAGACCCAGTACTTC | CASSQETWQTRETQYF
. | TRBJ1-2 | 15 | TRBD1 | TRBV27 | TGTGCCAGCAGGCGAGGGACAGCAAGTAACTATGGCTACACCTTC | CASRRGTASNYGYTF
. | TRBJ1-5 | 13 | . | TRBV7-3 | TGTGCCAGCAGCTTACAGGGTGGCCAGCCCCAGCATTTT | CASSLQGGQPQHF
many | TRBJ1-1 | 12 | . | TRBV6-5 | TGTGCCAGCAGTTACTCGGGCGGTGAAGCTTTCTTT | CASSYSGGEAFF
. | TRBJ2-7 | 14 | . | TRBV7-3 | TGTGCCAGCAGCCTCGGGACCTCGGCGGTGGAGCAGTACTTC | CASSLGTSAVEQYF
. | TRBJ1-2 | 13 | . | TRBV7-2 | TGTGCCAGCAGCTCCCGTATTAACTATGGCTACACCTTC | CASSSRINYGYTF
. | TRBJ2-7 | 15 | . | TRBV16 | TGTGCCAGCAGCCTGTCTCAAATAAACAGGGACGAGCAGTACTTC | CASSLSQINRDEQYF
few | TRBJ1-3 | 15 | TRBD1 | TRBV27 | TGTGCCAGCAGTGATGGGACAGGGCAACGAAACACCATATATTTT | CASSDGTGQRNTIYF
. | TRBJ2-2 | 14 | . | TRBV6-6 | TGTGCCAGCAGTTCCCCCAGGGAAACCGGGGAGCTGTTTTTT | CASSSPRETGELFF
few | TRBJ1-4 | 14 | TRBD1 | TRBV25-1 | TGTGCCAGCAGTGAGGGGACAGCTAATGAAAAACTGTTTTTT | CASSEGTANEKLFF
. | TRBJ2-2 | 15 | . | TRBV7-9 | TGTGCCAGCAGCTCACAGAACAGGGTCACCGGGGAGCTGTTTTTT | CASSSQNRVTGELFF
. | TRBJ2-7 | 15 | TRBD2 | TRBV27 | TGTGCCAGCAGTTGGGCCGGGACTAGCGGCTACGAGCAGTACTTC | CASSWAGTSGYEQYF
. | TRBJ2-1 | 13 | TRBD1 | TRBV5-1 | TGCGCCAGCAGCTCGGACAGGGGAGGTGAGCAGTTCTTC | CASSSDRGGEQFF
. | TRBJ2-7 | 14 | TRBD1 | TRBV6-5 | TGTGCCAGCAGTGCGGACAGGATTTCTGACGAGCAGTACTTC | CASSADRISDEQYF
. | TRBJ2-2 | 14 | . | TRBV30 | TGTGCCTGGAGTGTATTACTACCCTCCGGGGAGCTGTTTTTT | CAWSVLLPSGELFF
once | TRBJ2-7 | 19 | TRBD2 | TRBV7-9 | TGTGCCAGCAGCTCCGACAGAATACCTCTAGCGGGAGGGCCGTACGAGCAGTACTTC | CASSSDRIPLAGGPYEQYF
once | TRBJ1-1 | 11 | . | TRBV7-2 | TGTGCCAGCAGCTTAGCGCAAGAAGCTTTCTTT | CASSLAQEAFF
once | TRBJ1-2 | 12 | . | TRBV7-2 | TGTGCCAGCAGCCAAGCTAGGGGGGGCTACACCTTC | CASSQARGGYTF
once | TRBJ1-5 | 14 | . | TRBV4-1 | TGCGCCAGCAGCCAAACAGGGAGCAATCAGCCCCAGCATTTT | CASSQTGSNQPQHF
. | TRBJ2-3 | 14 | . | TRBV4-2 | TGTGCCAGCAGCCAGGCTTCTAGCACAGATACGCAGTATTTT | CASSQASSTDTQYF
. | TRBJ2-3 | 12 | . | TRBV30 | TGTGCCTGGAGCTATAAGGGTGATACGCAGTATTTT | CAWSYKGDTQYF
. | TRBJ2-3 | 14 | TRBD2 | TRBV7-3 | TGTGCCAGCAGCATAGGCGGGGGTCCAGATACGCAGTATTTT | CASSIGGGPDTQYF
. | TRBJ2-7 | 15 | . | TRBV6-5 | TGTGCCAGCAGGAGCGGGACAGTGGCATCCCACGAGCAGTACTTC | CASRSGTVASHEQYF
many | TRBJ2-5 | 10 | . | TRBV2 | TGTGCCAGCAGTGAAGAGACCCAGTACTTC | CASSEETQYF
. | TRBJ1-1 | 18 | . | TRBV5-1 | TGCGCCAGCAGCTTGGGATGGACAGCCACCCGTATGAACACTGAAGCTTTCTTT | CASSLGWTATRMNTEAFF
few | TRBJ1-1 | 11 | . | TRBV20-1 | TGCAGTGCTGCCCGGAACACTGAAGCTTTCTTT | CSAARNTEAFF
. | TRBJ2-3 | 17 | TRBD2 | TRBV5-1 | TGCGCCAGCAGCTTGGAACCGCTAGCGGTGAGCACAGATACGCAGTATTTT | CASSLEPLAVSTDTQYF
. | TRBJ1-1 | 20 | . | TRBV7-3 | TGTGCCAGCAGCTTAACCAACTATCAGGGGTCCGTTCCGGGAAACACTGAAGCTTTCTTT | CASSLTNYQGSVPGNTEAFF
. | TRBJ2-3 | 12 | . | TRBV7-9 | TGTGCCAGCAGCGAGAAACAGGATACGCAGTATTTT | CASSEKQDTQYF
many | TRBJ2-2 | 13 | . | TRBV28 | TGTGCTCTTACGCAAGGGACCACCGGGGAGCTGTTTTTT | CALTQGTTGELFF
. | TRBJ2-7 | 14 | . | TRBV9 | TGTGCCAGCAGCGTAGGTGACTCTCGGGGAGAGCAGTACTTC | CASSVGDSRGEQYF
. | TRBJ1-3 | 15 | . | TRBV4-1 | TGCGCCAGCAGCCAAGATTCGGCAGCCCGAAACACCATATATTTT | CASSQDSAARNTIYF
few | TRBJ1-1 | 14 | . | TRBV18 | TGTGCCAGCTCACCCGGGACGGCGAACACTGAAGCTTTCTTT | CASSPGTANTEAFF
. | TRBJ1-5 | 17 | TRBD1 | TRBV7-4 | TGTGCCAGCAGTTGGAGGACAGGGATCCATAGCAATCAGCCCCAGCATTTT | CASSWRTGIHSNQPQHF
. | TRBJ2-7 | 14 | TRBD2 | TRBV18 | TGTGCCAGCTCCCGGACTAGCGGGAGCCACGAGCAGTACTTC | CASSRTSGSHEQYF
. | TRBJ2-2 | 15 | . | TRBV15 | TGTGCCACCAGCAGAGATTTTAAGAACACCGGGGAGCTGTTTTTT | CATSRDFKNTGELFF
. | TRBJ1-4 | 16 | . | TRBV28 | TGTGCCAGCAGTTTGGCGGGGGCAGGGGCTAATGAAAAACTGTTTTTT | CASSLAGAGANEKLFF
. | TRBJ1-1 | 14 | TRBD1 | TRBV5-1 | TGCGCCAGCAGCGGACAGGGCTTGAACACTGAAGCTTTCTTT | CASSGQGLNTEAFF
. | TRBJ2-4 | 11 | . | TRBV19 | TGTGCCAGTAGTATTACGAACATTCAGTACTTC | CASSITNIQYF
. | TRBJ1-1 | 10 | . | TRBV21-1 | TGTGCCAGCAGCAATGGGTGGGCTTTCTTT | CASSNGWAFF
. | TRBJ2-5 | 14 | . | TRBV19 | TGTGCCAGTAGTATAGAAGGGCCTTGGGAGACCCAGTACTTC | CASSIEGPWETQYF
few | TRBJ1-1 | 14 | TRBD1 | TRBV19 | TGTGCCAGTAGTGCACAGGGGGCATGGACTGAAGCTTTCTTT | CASSAQGAWTEAFF
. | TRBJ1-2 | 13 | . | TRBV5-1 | TGCGCCAGCAGCTTGGCCCTGGATAGGGGCTACACCTTC | CASSLALDRGYTF
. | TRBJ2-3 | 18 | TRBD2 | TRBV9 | TGTGCCAGCAGCGAGGGGGGACTAGCGGGAGGCTTAGCAGATACGCAGTATTTT | CASSEGGLAGGLADTQYF
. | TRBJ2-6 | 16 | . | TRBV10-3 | TGTGCCATCAGCGGGGCGGTTACCTCTGGGGCCAACGTCCTGACTTTC | CAISGAVTSGANVLTF
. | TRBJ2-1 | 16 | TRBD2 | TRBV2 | TGTGCCAGCCACCCCGGGACTAGCGGGAACTACAATGAGCAGTTCTTC | CASHPGTSGNYNEQFF
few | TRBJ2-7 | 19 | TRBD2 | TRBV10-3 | TGTGCCATCAGTGACCTAGCGGGCGGAACTAGCGGGAGTCCCTACGAGCAGTACTTC | CAISDLAGGTSGSPYEQYF